The 20 T cell receptor beta chains reported below all come from one sample, sequenced in a study of breast tumors, draining lymph nodes, adjacent tissues. TCRdb independently ran MiXCR on the multiplex PCR reads; one entry per CDR3 protein. The sample includes some 170,000 distinct CDR3 sequences, 30% to 40% of them seen just once. The lymph nodes were axillary draining lymph nodes from breast cancer patients. The sample taken for sequencing was axillary lymph node tissue. The receptors originated from a female donor with breast cancer. Some clones in this sample may be carry-over from other donors' samples.

Turning to this clonotype: Germline is not matched at one junction end, which may reflect a read error. The chain couples TRBV7-2 to TRBJ1-2, with 7 positions matching TRBD1. Germline V gene sequence: CDR1 SGHTA, CDR2 FQGNSA. The CDR3 runs 14 residues. The CDR3 is CASSLEGGADGYAF. The CDR3 nucleotides read TGTGCCAGCAGCTTAGAAGGGGGCGCGGATGGCTACGCCTTC.

The rearrangement joins TRBV6-5 to TRBJ1-2, with a weak D call TRBD1 (5 bases). The germline V and J ends were trimmed by 5 bases and 7 bases, with 14 bases remaining between them. Germline CDR1 MNHEY, CDR2 SVGAGI. The length of the CDR3 is 13 residues. The chain's CDR3 is CASSHLKTGGYTF. The CDR3 bases are TGTGCCAGCAGTCACCTCAAAACAGGTGGCTACACCTTC.

J is TRBJ1-5 and V is TRBV19; the match to TRBD1 covers 8 bases. Trimming cost V 3 bases and J 0 bases; bases outside gene matches: 4. CDR1 and CDR2 from the germline V gene are LNHDA and SQIVND (reference sequence). The CDR3 runs to 16 residues. The CDR3 nucleotides read TGTGCCAGTAGTATTATCAGGGGGCATAGCAATCAGCCCCAGCATTTT. This encodes CASSIIRGHSNQPQHF.

This clonotype was seen a single time. The chain recombines TRBV5-1 with TRBJ2-5, with 10 bases lining up with TRBD2. The CDR3 loop spans 15 amino acids. V was pared by 6 bases and J by 5 bases, with 10 bases of the junction left unmatched. In germline, CDR1 is SGHRS, CDR2 YFSETQ. In nucleotides, the CDR3 is TGCGCCAGCACCCAGGCTAGCGGGGGCCTCGAGACCCAGTACTTC. Protein product: CASTQASGGLETQYF.

This clonotype was observed at least ten times. V is TRBV9 and J is TRBJ2-2; D call uncertain. Trimming removed 2 bases from V and 0 bases from J, with 8 bases in between. Germline CDR1 and CDR2: SGDLS and YYNGEE. This CDR3 spans 15 amino acids. Here the CDR3 reads CASSVFNANTGELFF. CDR3 sequence (DNA): TGTGCCAGCAGCGTGTTCAACGCGAACACCGGGGAGCTGTTTTTT. The variable domain in full, with the rest retrieved from reference TRBV9 and TRBJ2-2, is DSGVTQTPKHLITATGQRVTLRCSPRSGDLSVYWYQQSLDQGLQFLIQYYNGEERAKGNILERFSAQQFPDLHSELNLSSLELGDSALYFCASSVFNANTGELFFGEGSRLTVL.

This clonotype was seen repeatedly, ten times or more. V usage is TRBV24-1 and J usage is TRBJ2-3; 15 bases are shared with TRBD2. Germline lookup yields CDR1 KGHDR and CDR2 SFDVKD. The trim removed 4 bases at V and 6 bases at J, leaving 10 bases unmatched. This CDR3 spans 18 amino acids. The CDR3 bases are TGTGCCACCAGTGACGCATCCGGACTAGCGGGAGGGTGGGATACGCAGTATTTT. Its protein is CATSDASGLAGGWDTQYF.

This clonotype came up many times. The CDR3 DNA is TGTGCCAGCAGTTCCCTCGGGGCTGGAAACACCATATATTTT. It encodes CASSSLGAGNTIYF. The chain carries TRBV6-5 and TRBJ1-3; no definite D call. This CDR3 spans 14 amino acids. From germline, CDR1 is MNHEY and CDR2 SVGAGI. Trimming pared 4 bases from V and 2 bases from J, leaving 9 bases between.

To note about this clonotype: This may come from a read error, since a much larger clone is one base off. V and J are TRBV5-5 and TRBJ2-3; tentatively, D is TRBD2 (5 bases). The CDR3 runs to 16 residues. The germline CDR1 and CDR2 sequences are SGHKS and YYEKEE (reference sequence). V was clipped by 4 bases and J by 6 bases, with 21 bases between them. Written as DNA, the CDR3 is TGTGCCAGCAGCATGATGGGAGCGGCCCGAGGGGATACGCAGTATTTT. Translated: CASSMMGAARGDTQYF.

Notes on this clonotype: The germline gene is not matched at one end of the junction; a read error may be the cause. The J gene is TRBJ2-1, the V gene TRBV5-1; 10 positions match TRBD2. This CDR3 spans 17 amino acids. In germline, CDR1 is SGHRS, CDR2 YFSETQ. The CDR3 DNA reads TGTGCCAGCAGCCAAGACTGGACTAGCGGATTCTACGATGAGCAGTTCTTC. Its protein product is CASSQDWTSGFYDEQFF.

The chain recombines TRBV7-9 with TRBJ2-6; unclear D gene. Germline V gene sequence: CDR1 SEHNR, CDR2 FQNEAQ (reference sequence). The germline V and J ends were trimmed by 5 bases and 6 bases, with 8 bases remaining between them. CDR3 length equals 13 residues. CDR3 region: CASSTEVANVLTF. CDR3 bases: TGTGCCAGCAGCACAGAGGTGGCCAACGTCCTGACTTTC.

The chain carries TRBV7-8 and TRBJ2-4, with TRBD1 as a possible D gene (7 bases). V was clipped by 5 bases and J by 7 bases, with 18 bases between them. The CDR3 contains 15 residues. Germline V lookup: CDR1 SGHVS, CDR2 FQNEAQ. The CDR3 region is CASSLPQGGANIQYF. As DNA, the CDR3 is TGTGCCAGCAGCCTCCCCCAGGGGGGCGCCAACATTCAGTACTTC.

Many counts were recorded for this clonotype. This chain connects TRBV6-5 to TRBJ2-7; no clear D gene. In germline, CDR1 is MNHEY, CDR2 SVGAGI. The CDR3 is 15 amino acids. With 5 bases removed from V and 0 bases from J, the gap between germline ends came to 14 bases. The CDR3 protein is CASSHRLDDSYEQYF. CDR3 coding DNA: TGTGCCAGCAGTCACCGTTTGGATGACTCCTACGAGCAGTACTTC.

The genes are TRBV7-2 and TRBJ2-2; D ambiguous. The CDR3 runs to 19 residues. CDR1 and CDR2 from the germline V gene are SGHTA and FQGNSA. V lost 1 base to trimming and J lost 0 bases, with 18 bases between them. The CDR3 here is CASSLDPSRGCANTGELFF. In DNA form, the CDR3 reads TGTGCCAGCAGCTTAGACCCCTCCCGAGGCTGTGCGAACACCGGGGAGCTGTTTTTT.

As to this clonotype: Compared with germline, one end of the junction differs, possibly owing to a read error. This chain uses TRBV7-3 with TRBJ1-1, with a possible D match to TRBD1 (5 bases). CDR3 size: 15 residues. Per the germline V gene, CDR1 is SGHTA and CDR2 is FQGTGA. In DNA, the CDR3 is TGTGCCGGCAGCTTAACCGGGACTCCGAACACTGAAGCTTTCTTT. Its translation: CAGSLTGTPNTEAFF.

This clonotype was counted at least ten times. The CDR3 loop is CASSSTPGLATYEQYF. The CDR3 nucleotides are TGCGCCAGCAGCTCAACCCCGGGACTAGCTACCTACGAGCAGTACTTC. The chain is built from TRBV5-1 and TRBJ2-7, with TRBD2 matching over 9 bases. CDR3 length: 16 amino acids. CDR1 and CDR2 (germline): SGHRS, YFSETQ. Trimming removed 3 bases from V and 2 bases from J; junction bases left unmatched: 9.

Note on this clonotype: A much bigger clone sits one base away, suggesting this may be a read error. The rearrangement links TRBV19 to TRBJ2-1; D not resolved. The CDR3 consists of 12 residues. V shed 3 bases and J shed 7 bases, with 7 bases lying between them. Germline assignment: CDR1 LNHDA and CDR2 SQIVND (reference sequence). CDR3 sequence reads: CASSILANEQFF. CDR3 nucleotides: TGTGCCAGTAGTATTTTGGCAAATGAGCAGTTCTTC.

At least ten counts were recorded for this clonotype. This chain joins TRBV4-3 and TRBJ2-7, with 7 bases lining up with TRBD2. Trimming at V came to 4 bases and at J to 3 bases, leaving 6 bases not matched to a gene. The CDR3 contains 14 residues. Germline lookup yields CDR1 LGHNA and CDR2 YSLEER. DNA for the CDR3: TGCGCCAGCAGCCCCGGGACTACAAACTACGAGCAGTACTTC. Encoded protein: CASSPGTTNYEQYF.

This clonotype was seen many times. This sequence joins TRBV28 and TRBJ2-2; TRBD1 matches 7 bases. V lost 6 bases and J lost 4; bases outside the gene matches: 8. Germline V gene sequence: CDR1 MDHEN, CDR2 SYDVKM. CDR3 size: 15 residues. The CDR3 region is CASSPRTGLTGELFF. DNA for the CDR3: TGTGCCAGCAGCCCGAGGACAGGACTCACCGGGGAGCTGTTTTTT. Based on the CDR3 plus reference TRBV28 and TRBJ2-2, the full variable domain is DVKVTQSSRYLVKRTGEKVFLECVQDMDHENMFWYRQDPGLGLRLIYFSYDVKMKEKGDIPEGYSVSREKKERFSLILESASTNQTSMYLCASSPRTGLTGELFFGEGSRLTVL.

The chain is built from TRBV11-2 and TRBJ2-7; D perhaps matches TRBD2 (5 bases). The CDR3 consists of 14 residues. Germline CDR1 is SGHAT and CDR2 is FQNNGV. Trimming cost V 5 bases and J 6 bases, with 17 bases left between them. The CDR3 protein is CASSPGSGPCEQYF. DNA of the CDR3: TGTGCCAGCAGCCCGGGAAGCGGCCCCTGCGAGCAGTACTTC.

In this sample, this clonotype turned up many times. The J gene is TRBJ1-5, the V gene TRBV12-3 or TRBV12-4; D remains unclear. The CDR3 contains 15 residues. V was shortened by 5 bases and J by 0 bases, with 11 bases between the two germline ends. CDR3 protein: CASSQDSYSNQPQHF. DNA for the CDR3: TGTGCCAGCAGTCAGGATTCGTATAGCAATCAGCCCCAGCATTTT.